One and the same sample provided the 20 T cell receptor beta chains below, sequenced in a study of human T cells and chemical hapten exposure. Time point specified: patch test 3, about 24 weeks after DPC sensitization. The sample's treatment: therapeutic diphenylcyclopropenone sensitization with weekly scalp DPC. One entry per CDR3 protein, called by TCRdb with MiXCR from the RACE reads. The sample carries about 64,000 distinct CDR3 sequences, roughly 9.6% recorded once. This specimen was whole blood, taken in connection with sensitization to the hapten diphenylcyclopropenone (DPC). All receptors come from a woman in her 30s with alopecia areata. Some clones in this sample may be carry-over from other donors' samples.

The V gene is TRBV6-5, the J gene TRBJ2-2; 9 bases fit TRBD1. J was trimmed by 4 bases and V by 6 bases; bases with no gene match: 0. CDR1 and CDR2 from the germline V gene are MNHEY and SVGAGI. The CDR3 extends over 13 amino acids. The CDR3 region is CASRTGGTGELFF. CDR3 in DNA: TGTGCCAGCAGGACAGGGGGCACCGGGGAGCTGTTTTTT.

A few counts support this clonotype. J is TRBJ2-1 and V is TRBV7-9; D gene unclear. The CDR3 spans 15 residues. The V gene's germline CDR1 is SEHNR and CDR2 FQNEAQ (reference sequence). The V end lost 1 base, the J end lost 7 bases, and 14 bases lay between the germline ends. The CDR3 region is CASSLGQAIGNEQFF. CDR3 coding DNA: TGTGCCAGCAGCTTAGGTCAAGCAATTGGGAATGAGCAGTTCTTC.

The chain employs TRBV14 and TRBJ2-5, with D hard to call. Germline loops: CDR1 SGHDN, CDR2 FVKESK. The CDR3 runs 13 residues. V was trimmed by 3 bases and J by 6 bases, leaving 11 bases between them. Written as DNA, the CDR3 is TGTGCCAGCAGCCACAACATGGGGAAGACCCAGTACTTC. As protein: CASSHNMGKTQYF.

This clonotype came up once. The V gene is TRBV29-1, the J gene TRBJ2-3; D is unclear. Per germline, CDR1 SQVTM and CDR2 ANQGSEA. Trimming left V 4 bases short and J 6 bases short, with 8 bases between. CDR3 length: 11 residues. CDR3 amino acids: CSVGQLDTQYF. DNA of the CDR3: TGCAGCGTTGGCCAGTTGGATACGCAGTATTTT.

The gene calls are TRBV20-1 and TRBJ2-7; 14 bases are shared with TRBD2. V shed 4 bases, J shed 5 bases, and the junction held 7 bases outside the gene matches. Germline values: CDR1 DFQATT, CDR2 SNEGSKA (reference sequence). The CDR3 sequence is 15 residues long. DNA for the CDR3: TGCAGTGCTAAACCAGGACTAGCGGGAGGCCACGAGCAGTACTTC. Protein product: CSAKPGLAGGHEQYF.

This clonotype was detected many times. The CDR3 protein is CASSPWTGQDQPQHF. The CDR3, as DNA: TGTGCCAGCTCACCCTGGACAGGGCAGGACCAGCCCCAGCATTTT. V gene TRBV18 combines with J gene TRBJ1-5, with TRBD1 matching 8 bases. CDR1 is KGHSH and CDR2 is LQKENI in the germline V gene. The length of the CDR3 is 15 residues. V was clipped by 3 bases and J by 7 bases; unmatched bases: 8.

This clonotype was observed at least ten times. The chain employs TRBV18 and TRBJ2-1, with 7 bases aligning to TRBD2. The CDR3 contains 16 residues. Germline V gene sequence: CDR1 KGHSH, CDR2 LQKENI. J was trimmed by 0 bases and V by 0 bases; bases with no gene match: 2. This chain's CDR3 is CASSPPRTSSYNEQFF. CDR3 bases: TGTGCCAGCTCACCACCTCGGACTAGCTCCTACAATGAGCAGTTCTTC. The variable domain in full, with the rest retrieved from reference TRBV18 and TRBJ2-1, is NAGVMQNPRHLVRRRGQEARLRCSPMKGHSHVYWYRQLPEEGLKFMVYLQKENIIDESGMPKERFSAEFPKEGPSILRIQQVVRGDSAAYFCASSPPRTSSYNEQFFGPGTRLTVL.

This clonotype was seen only a few times. V usage is TRBV7-9 and J usage is TRBJ2-7; D possibly corresponds to TRBD2 (6 bases). V was clipped by 5 bases and J by 3 bases, with 14 bases between them. CDR1 SEHNR and CDR2 FQNEAQ come from the germline V gene (reference sequence). This CDR3 comprises 14 residues. DNA for the CDR3: TGTGCCAGCAGCCCAGATTACGGGGGCTACGAGCAGTACTTC. This sequence encodes CASSPDYGGYEQYF.

The chain joins TRBV6-4 to TRBJ1-1, with 7 bases fitting TRBD1. The CDR3 sequence is 13 residues long. From germline, CDR1 is MRHNA and CDR2 SNTAGT. The ends lost 6 bases at V and 3 bases at J; junction bases unmatched: 4. The DNA for the CDR3 is TGTGCCAGCAGCGCTGACAGGGACACTGAAGCTTTCTTT. This codes for CASSADRDTEAFF.

The rearrangement uses TRBV4-3 and TRBJ1-2, with unresolved D. The V gene's germline CDR1 is LGHNA and CDR2 YSLEER. The germline V and J ends were trimmed by 0 bases and 6 bases, with 17 bases remaining between them. The CDR3 runs to 16 residues. In nucleotides, the CDR3 is TGCGCCAGCAGCCAAGACAACCCAGGCGTGTATGATGGCTACACCTTC. Protein: CASSQDNPGVYDGYTF.

This clonotype was observed at least ten times. The gene calls are TRBV4-3 and TRBJ2-1, with D possibly being TRBD2 (5 bases). CDR3 length: 13 amino acids. Germline V lookup: CDR1 LGHNA, CDR2 YSLEER. V gave up 2 bases and J gave up 9 bases, with 11 bases separating them. DNA for the CDR3: TGCGCCAGCAGCCAATCACTAGTAAGTGAGCAGTTCTTC. Its protein product is CASSQSLVSEQFF.

V gene TRBV7-9 combines with J gene TRBJ2-7; 7 nucleotides line up with TRBD1. The CDR3 length is 15 residues. J gave up 3 bases and V 1 base, and 6 bases lay outside the gene matches. In germline, CDR1 is SEHNR, CDR2 FQNEAQ (reference sequence). In nucleotides, the CDR3 is TGTGCCAGCAGCTTAGAGACAGGGAGAGTCTACGAGCAGTACTTC. Translated, it gives CASSLETGRVYEQYF.

This clonotype was found many times. The rearrangement uses TRBV20-1 and TRBJ1-1; possible D gene TRBD1, 5 bases. The CDR3 totals 14 residues. Germline CDR1 is DFQATT and CDR2 is SNEGSKA (reference sequence). V was shortened by 1 base and J by 10 bases, with 19 bases between the two germline ends. CDR3 DNA: TGCAGTGCTAGAGGTCCCGGGGGAGCCGTTCGAGCTTTCTTT. As protein: CSARGPGGAVRAFF.

A few counts support this clonotype. V gene TRBV29-1 combines with J gene TRBJ1-2; tentatively, D is TRBD1 (6 bases). The CDR3 has 14 residues. Trimming took off 2 bases at V and 4 bases at J, with 14 bases between the two ends. CDR1 is SQVTM, CDR2 ANQGSEA, per germline. CDR3 sequence reads: CSVELLGGFYGYTF. CDR3 DNA: TGCAGCGTTGAATTGCTAGGGGGATTCTATGGCTACACCTTC.

This clonotype has at least ten counts. This sequence joins TRBV18 and TRBJ2-7; the D gene is possibly TRBD1 (6 bases). The V and J ends lost 5 bases and 6 bases respectively, with 8 bases between them. This CDR3 is 11 amino acids long. CDR1 is KGHSH and CDR2 is LQKENI in the germline V gene. The CDR3 is CASSSGVEQYF. In DNA, the CDR3 is TGTGCCAGCTCATCAGGGGTCGAGCAGTACTTC.

This clonotype was counted at least ten times. The CDR3, as DNA: TGTGCCAGCAGTTTGCAGGCAGGGAGTGGCTACACCTTC. Its translation: CASSLQAGSGYTF. The chain is built from TRBV28 and TRBJ1-2; D might be TRBD1 (5 bases). CDR3 length equals 13 residues. Germline assignment: CDR1 MDHEN and CDR2 SYDVKM. V was pared by 3 bases and J by 7 bases, with 12 bases between.

This clonotype was seen only a few times. The genes are TRBV13 and TRBJ2-5; D remains ambiguous. Germline CDR1 reads PRHDT; CDR2 reads FYEKMQ (reference sequence). This CDR3 contains 14 residues. V lost 5 bases and J lost 0, with 10 bases in between. The CDR3 nucleotides read TGTGCCAGCAGCGTCGGACGGAACCAAGAGACCCAGTACTTC. This translates into CASSVGRNQETQYF.

This clonotype was counted between two and nine times. This sequence joins TRBV4-1 and TRBJ2-7; 9 nucleotides agree with TRBD1. This CDR3 has 14 amino acids. Germline CDR1 reads MGHRA; CDR2 reads YSYEKL. J lost 3 bases, V lost 3 bases, and 3 bases had no gene match. CDR3 protein: CASSQGTGNYEQYF. The CDR3 DNA sequence: TGCGCCAGCAGCCAGGGGACAGGGAACTACGAGCAGTACTTC.

Only a few counts were recorded for this clonotype. The J gene is TRBJ1-1, the V gene TRBV27; TRBD1 is a possible D gene (6 bases). Trimming removed 2 bases from V and 1 base from J, with 8 bases in between. The CDR3 loop spans 14 amino acids. Germline assignment: CDR1 MNHEY and CDR2 SMNVEV (reference sequence). This CDR3 reads CASSLGQTNTEAFF. CDR3 coding DNA: TGTGCCAGCAGTTTAGGACAGACGAACACTGAAGCTTTCTTT.

This clonotype was detected many times. The chain couples TRBV3-1 to TRBJ1-5, with no clear D. The CDR3 runs 13 residues. V was pared by 0 bases and J by 9 bases, with 9 bases between. Per germline, CDR1 LGHDT and CDR2 YNNKEL (reference sequence). The CDR3: CASSQDPLRPQHF. DNA of the CDR3: TGTGCCAGCAGCCAAGATCCCCTGCGGCCCCAGCATTTT.